This record looks at one T cell receptor beta chain sequence and its context. This sample is part of a study of blood T cell repertoires in COVID-19. With V trimmed by 6 bases and J by 2 bases, 2 bases remained unmatched. This CDR3 spans 14 amino acids. The germline V gene encodes CDR1 MDHEN and CDR2 SYDVKM. Original data processing: The authors estimated nucleated cell counts from reference gene primer amplification. Repertoires were generated with immunoSEQ multiplex PCR, while TCRdb's copy carries only in-frame clones and drops some. That table supplies the V and J calls and clone size; D and trimming were determined from the DNA. Of around 330,000 clones in the sample, 75% to 90% were seen once.

The chain couples TRBV28 to TRBJ1-5, with 9 positions matching TRBD1. The material sequenced was PBMCs or T cells enriched from blood (not recorded which). This sequence was found in a man in his 60s who had recovered from COVID-19. This CDR3 reads CASRRDRGNQPQHF. DNA for the CDR3: TGTGCCAGCAGGCGGGACAGGGGCAATCAGCCCCAGCATTTT.